One and the same sample provided the 32 T cell receptor beta chains below, sequenced in a study of blood T cell repertoires in COVID-19. Sequenced by immunoSEQ multiplex PCR; TCRdb stores in-frame clones only, minus some. The repertoire has roughly 160,000 clones, roughly four fifths of them found once; the top ten carry around 2.7%. Material for sequencing was peripheral blood. These TCRs come from a woman of 80 years or more with COVID-19, enrolled during active disease.

CDR3 protein: CASSDSMDTGELFF. In nucleotides, the CDR3 is TGTGCCAGTAGCGACTCGATGGATACCGGGGAGCTGTTTTTT. This chain connects TRBV19 to TRBJ2-2; D ambiguous. CDR1 and CDR2 from the germline V gene are LNHDA and SQIVND (reference sequence). The CDR3 is 14 amino acids. V lost 6 bases and J 5 bases, leaving 13 bases between the germline ends.

The chain combines TRBV9 with TRBJ2-1, with a tentative D call TRBD1 (5 bases). In germline, CDR1 is SGDLS, CDR2 YYNGEE. This CDR3 is built from 15 residues. Trimming removed 4 bases at V and 3 bases at J, with 14 bases between. CDR3 bases: TGTGCCAGCAGCCCCCATCAGGACATCTACAATGAGCAGTTCTTC. Translating it yields CASSPHQDIYNEQFF.

The chain is built from TRBV7-2 and TRBJ2-1, with TRBD2 identical over 9 bases. Germline values: CDR1 SGHTA, CDR2 FQGNSA. V trimming: 2 bases; J trimming: 10 bases; junction bases outside the gene matches: 12. The CDR3 consists of 16 residues. In nucleotides, the CDR3 is TGTGCCAGCAGCTTATTTGGCGGGGGGGCCGTCGTCGAGCAGTTCTTC. Protein sequence: CASSLFGGGAVVEQFF.

This clone has more than one count but fewer than ten. This rearrangement joins TRBV11-2 to TRBJ2-7; D remains unclear. CDR1 is SGHAT, CDR2 FQNNGV, per germline. Trimming took off 5 bases at V and 1 base at J, with 6 bases between the two ends. This CDR3 is built from 12 residues. The CDR3, as DNA: TGTGCCAGCAGCCGGTGGTCCTACGAGCAGTACTTC. Residues: CASSRWSYEQYF.

This chain joins TRBV12-3 or TRBV12-4 and TRBJ2-7; maybe TRBD2 (5 bases). This CDR3 comprises 13 residues. The V end was cut by 5 bases, the J end by 2 bases, with 10 bases between. The CDR3 loop reads CASSITGAYEQYF. CDR3 DNA: TGTGCCAGCAGTATCACCGGGGCCTACGAGCAGTACTTC.

This rearrangement joins TRBV25-1 to TRBJ1-2; unclear D gene. This CDR3 comprises 12 residues. V lost 0 bases and J lost 8, with 7 bases in between. Germline V lookup: CDR1 MGHDK, CDR2 SYGVNS. The CDR3 DNA follows: TGTGCCAGCAGTGAATATCCATCCGGCTACACCTTC. Its translation is CASSEYPSGYTF.

This clone was picked up one time. The rearrangement links TRBV12-5 to TRBJ2-5; 7 bases are a match to TRBD1. This CDR3 comprises 13 residues. Germline CDR1 and CDR2: LGHNT and FRNRAP. Trimming removed 6 bases from V and 2 bases from J; junction bases left unmatched: 3. This CDR3 reads CASGLTGQETQYF. The CDR3 DNA follows: TGTGCTAGTGGACTGACAGGGCAAGAGACCCAGTACTTC. Variable domain in full (rest from reference TRBV12-5 and TRBJ2-5): DARVTQTPRHKVTEMGQEVTMRCQPILGHNTVFWYRQTMMQGLELLAYFRNRAPLDDSGMPKDRFSAEMPDATLATLKIQPSEPRDSAVYFCASGLTGQETQYFGPGTRLLVL.

The chain carries TRBV3-1 (or the pseudogene TRBV3-2) and TRBJ1-6; no clear D gene. CDR1 LGHDT and CDR2 YNNKEL come from the germline V gene (reference sequence). This CDR3 is built from 17 residues. Trimming took off 1 base at V and 0 bases at J, with 10 bases between the two ends. CDR3 protein: CASSQVARSSYNSPLHF. In nucleotides, the CDR3 is TGTGCCAGCAGCCAAGTAGCACGGAGCTCCTATAATTCACCCCTCCACTTT.

This rearrangement joins TRBV2 to TRBJ1-4, with unresolved D. Trimming pared 4 bases from V and 7 bases from J, leaving 16 bases between. This CDR3 spans 15 amino acids. Germline V gives CDR1 SNHLY, CDR2 FYNNEI. As DNA, the CDR3 is TGTGCCAGCAGTGGACTCTTTTTGGGGAGTGAAAAACTGTTTTTT. It is translated as CASSGLFLGSEKLFF.

The chain couples TRBV3-1 (or the pseudogene TRBV3-2) to TRBJ2-5, with no clear D. The germline V gene has CDR1 LGHDT and CDR2 YNNKEL (reference sequence). V gave up 1 base and J gave up 2 bases, with 17 bases separating them. CDR3 length: 17 amino acids. In nucleotides, the CDR3 is TGTGCCAGCAGCCAAGCACTACGGGTGGTGGGTCAAGAGACCCAGTACTTC. Translated: CASSQALRVVGQETQYF.

V usage is TRBV7-2 and J usage is TRBJ1-3; 9 positions match TRBD1. The germline V gene encodes CDR1 SGHTA and CDR2 FQGNSA. CDR3 size: 13 residues. J gave up 7 bases and V 4 bases, and 2 bases lay outside the gene matches. CDR3 DNA: TGTGCCAGCAGCTCCGGGACAGGGAACACCATATATTTT. Translated, it gives CASSSGTGNTIYF. Full variable domain (remainder filled in from reference TRBV7-2 and TRBJ1-3): GAGVSQSPSNKVTEKGKDVELRCDPISGHTALYWYRQSLGQGLEFLIYFQGNSAPDKSGLPSDRFSAERTGGSVSTLTIQRTQQEDSAVYLCASSSGTGNTIYFGEGSWLTVV.

V is TRBV27 and J is TRBJ2-6; 7 bases line up with TRBD2. CDR3 size: 15 residues. Germline V CDR1 and CDR2: MNHEY, SMNVEV (reference sequence). V shed 2 bases, J shed 3 bases, and the junction held 1 base outside the gene matches. CDR3 sequence (DNA): TGTGCCAGCAGTTTAGCGGGAGTTGGGGCCAACGTCCTGACTTTC. The encoded protein is CASSLAGVGANVLTF. The complete variable domain, with remaining parts taken from reference TRBV27 and TRBJ2-6, reads EAQVTQNPRYLITVTGKKLTVTCSQNMNHEYMSWYRQDPGLGLRQIYYSMNVEVTDKGDVPEGYKVSRKEKRNFPLILESPSPNQTSLYFCASSLAGVGANVLTFGAGSRLTVL.

The chain couples TRBV5-1 to TRBJ2-3; the match to TRBD1 covers 7 bases. This CDR3 has 14 amino acids. Looked up from germline, CDR1 is SGHRS and CDR2 is YFSETQ. The trim removed 1 base at V and 7 bases at J, leaving 6 bases unmatched. Here the CDR3 reads CASSLKGGSYTQYF. The CDR3 DNA follows: TGCGCCAGCAGCTTGAAAGGGGGCAGTTATACGCAGTATTTT. Supplemented by reference TRBV5-1 and TRBJ2-3, the full variable domain reads KAGVTQTPRYLIKTRGQQVTLSCSPISGHRSVSWYQQTPGQGLQFLFEYFSETQRNKGNFPGRFSGRQFSNSRSEMNVSTLELGDSALYLCASSLKGGSYTQYFGPGTRLTVL.

The J gene is TRBJ1-1, the V gene TRBV2; TRBD1 matches at 8 bases. CDR1 SNHLY and CDR2 FYNNEI come from the germline V gene. This CDR3 has 14 residues. V dropped 5 bases and J dropped 5; count of bases not matched to a gene: 7. CDR3 DNA sequence: TGTGCCAGCAGTCGACAGGGGTGGGGAACTGAAGCTTTCTTT. Its translation: CASSRQGWGTEAFF.

The chain combines TRBV18 with TRBJ2-7; possibly TRBD1 for D (5 bases). This CDR3 comprises 14 residues. Germline loops: CDR1 KGHSH, CDR2 LQKENI. Trimming cost V 4 bases and J 3 bases, with 13 bases left between them. CDR3 sequence: CASSHTTVGYEQYF. Written as DNA, the CDR3 is TGTGCCAGCTCACATACGACAGTCGGCTACGAGCAGTACTTC.

This chain connects TRBV3-1 (or the pseudogene TRBV3-2) to TRBJ2-1; D might be TRBD2 (7 bases). This CDR3 spans 16 amino acids. Germline CDR1 is LGHDT and CDR2 is YNNKEL (reference sequence). V lost 3 bases, J lost 4 bases, and 16 bases lay in between. The CDR3 region has the DNA TGTGCCAGCAGCCAGTTTCGCGGGGGCCTATACAATGAGCAGTTCTTC. It translates to CASSQFRGGLYNEQFF.

The chain recombines TRBV6-2 or TRBV6-3 with TRBJ2-5, with 8 bases matching TRBD1. The CDR3 is 16 amino acids. Germline loops: CDR1 MNHEY, CDR2 SVGEGT. V shed 6 bases and J 1 base; nucleotides not matched to a gene: 10. The DNA for the CDR3 is TGTGCCAGCAGCCTCGCCGGGACAGGACTCCAAGAGACCCAGTACTTC. Translation gives CASSLAGTGLQETQYF.

V and J are TRBV5-1 and TRBJ2-5; D unresolved. The CDR3 loop spans 11 amino acids. The V end lost 4 bases, the J end lost 4 bases, and 5 bases lay between the germline ends. Germline CDR1 and CDR2: SGHRS and YFSETQ. CDR3 sequence: CASSELETQYF. The CDR3 DNA is TGCGCCAGCAGCGAGCTAGAGACCCAGTACTTC.

The rearrangement joins TRBV28 to TRBJ2-4; tentatively, D is TRBD1 (5 bases). V was trimmed by 7 bases and J by 0 bases, leaving 16 bases between them. CDR1 MDHEN and CDR2 SYDVKM come from the germline V gene. The CDR3 runs to 16 residues. In DNA form, the CDR3 reads TGTGCCAGCAACCGGGCCAGGGCCCTAGCCAAAAACATTCAGTACTTC. It is translated as CASNRARALAKNIQYF.

This sequence joins TRBV19 and TRBJ2-1, with D maybe TRBD2 (5 bases). The germline gives CDR1 LNHDA, CDR2 SQIVND (reference sequence). The V end was cut by 7 bases, the J end by 4 bases, with 17 bases between. The CDR3 loop spans 15 amino acids. CDR3 nucleotides: TGTGCCAGTACCGCGGAATCTAGCCTATACAATGAGCAGTTCTTC. Encoded protein: CASTAESSLYNEQFF.

This chain joins TRBV5-5 and TRBJ2-3; TRBD2 aligns across 13 bases. Germline CDR1 reads SGHKS; CDR2 reads YYEKEE (reference sequence). The CDR3 spans 15 residues. The V gene end was trimmed by 4 bases and the J gene end by 4 bases; junction bases not matched to a gene: 3. The CDR3 region is CASSPLAGGPDTQYF. In DNA form, the CDR3 reads TGTGCCAGCAGCCCACTAGCGGGAGGGCCAGATACGCAGTATTTT. Variable domain in full (rest from reference TRBV5-5 and TRBJ2-3): DAGVTQSPTHLIKTRGQQVTLRCSPISGHKSVSWYQQVLGQGPQFIFQYYEKEERGRGNFPDRFSARQFPNYSSELNVNALLLGDSALYLCASSPLAGGPDTQYFGPGTRLTVL.

This sequence joins TRBV4-2 and TRBJ2-6; D is possibly TRBD2 (7 bases). With 4 bases removed from V and 2 bases from J, the gap between germline ends came to 12 bases. This CDR3 is built from 16 residues. Germline CDR1 LGHNA, CDR2 YNFKEQ. The CDR3 loop is CASSRGGSAGANVLTF. For the CDR3, the DNA is TGTGCCAGCAGCCGCGGGGGCAGCGCTGGGGCCAACGTCCTGACTTTC.

The V gene is TRBV28, the J gene TRBJ1-5, with 9 nucleotides matching TRBD1. The CDR3 loop spans 14 amino acids. The V and J ends lost 7 bases and 7 bases, in that order; junction bases with no gene match: 8. CDR1 is MDHEN and CDR2 is SYDVKM in the germline V gene. CDR3 coding DNA: TGTGCCAGCACCTTGGGACAGGGATGGCAGCCCCAGCATTTT. Translation gives CASTLGQGWQPQHF.

This rearrangement joins TRBV5-5 to TRBJ2-7, with 7 nucleotides matching TRBD1. V lost 2 bases and J lost 0; bases outside the gene matches: 8. CDR3 length equals 16 residues. Germline loops: CDR1 SGHKS, CDR2 YYEKEE (reference sequence). Written as DNA, the CDR3 is TGTGCCAGCAGCTTAGACAGGGCCCAGAGCTCCTACGAGCAGTACTTC. As protein: CASSLDRAQSSYEQYF.

The V gene is TRBV19, the J gene TRBJ1-2; 10 nucleotides agree with TRBD1. The CDR3 covers 16 residues. Germline trimming cut 7 bases from V and 4 bases from J; bases unmatched to any gene: 12. The germline gives CDR1 LNHDA, CDR2 SQIVND (reference sequence). The CDR3 region has the DNA TGTGCCAGTACCACCCAGGGACAGGGGCCAAGCTATGGCTACACCTTC. Translation gives CASTTQGQGPSYGYTF.

This clone was seen a handful of times. The V call is TRBV7-9, the J call TRBJ1-6; D not certain. Trimming pared 5 bases from V and 5 bases from J, leaving 13 bases between. Germline V lookup: CDR1 SEHNR, CDR2 FQNEAQ (reference sequence). CDR3 length: 15 amino acids. CDR3 sequence reads: CASSPGGRNNSPLHF. CDR3 nucleotides: TGTGCCAGCAGCCCGGGAGGACGGAATAATTCACCCCTCCACTTT.

The chain joins TRBV24-1 to TRBJ2-2, with a weak D call TRBD1 (6 bases). The CDR3 contains 13 residues. Germline V gene lookup returns CDR1 KGHDR and CDR2 SFDVKD. Between the trimmed V and J ends, which lost 9 bases and 1 base, there was a span of 8 bases. The CDR3 is CATGGMNTGELFF. The CDR3 nucleotides read TGTGCCACCGGGGGCATGAACACCGGGGAGCTGTTTTTT.

In its sample, this clone was seen once. This chain uses TRBV7-2 with TRBJ1-6; no firm D call. Deletions cut 2 bases from V and 4 bases from J, with 12 bases between. The CDR3 consists of 16 residues. CDR1 SGHTA and CDR2 FQGNSA come from the germline V gene. The CDR3 DNA reads TGTGCCAGCAGCTTACCCACAAGTACATATAATTCACCCCTCCACTTT. It is translated as CASSLPTSTYNSPLHF.

CDR3: CASRGRDRGQETQYF. The DNA of the CDR3 is TGTGCCAGCAGAGGCCGGGACAGGGGCCAAGAGACCCAGTACTTC. The V call is TRBV11-2, the J call TRBJ2-5; TRBD1 agrees at 10 bases. The ends lost 6 bases at V and 1 base at J; junction bases unmatched: 5. CDR1 and CDR2 (germline): SGHAT, FQNNGV. The CDR3 is 15 amino acids.

This chain uses TRBV29-1 with TRBJ2-7, with 7 nucleotides matching TRBD1. The V gene end was trimmed by 3 bases and the J gene end by 0 bases; junction bases not matched to a gene: 5. Germline V gene data show CDR1 as SQVTM and CDR2 as ANQGSEA. The CDR3 runs to 14 residues. CDR3 residues: CSVEDRTVSYEQYF. The DNA of the CDR3 is TGCAGCGTTGAGGACAGGACAGTCTCCTACGAGCAGTACTTC.

This clone occurred a few times. The rearrangement uses TRBV6-1 and TRBJ1-2; D gene unclear. V lost 3 bases and J lost 4, with 9 bases in between. Germline V CDR1 and CDR2: MNHNS, SASEGT. This CDR3 is built from 13 residues. CDR3 in amino acids: CASSESGAYGYTF. The CDR3 DNA sequence: TGTGCCAGCAGTGAGTCAGGCGCCTATGGCTACACCTTC.

The CDR3 region is CVTKREGSDTQYF. CDR3 DNA: TGTGTCACTAAACGGGAGGGGTCAGATACGCAGTATTTT. The chain couples TRBV28 to TRBJ2-3; 8 bases agree with TRBD2. Looked up from germline, CDR1 is MDHEN and CDR2 is SYDVKM. The CDR3 runs 13 residues.